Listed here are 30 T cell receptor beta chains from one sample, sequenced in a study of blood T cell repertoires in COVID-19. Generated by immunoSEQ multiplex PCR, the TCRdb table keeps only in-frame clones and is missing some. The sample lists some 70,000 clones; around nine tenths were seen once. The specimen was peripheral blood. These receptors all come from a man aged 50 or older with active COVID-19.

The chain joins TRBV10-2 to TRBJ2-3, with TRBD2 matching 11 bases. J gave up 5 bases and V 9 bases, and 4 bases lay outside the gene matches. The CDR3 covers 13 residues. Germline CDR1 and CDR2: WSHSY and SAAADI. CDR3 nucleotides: TGCGCCAGTTCAACTAGCGGGAGAGATACGCAGTATTTT. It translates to CASSTSGRDTQYF.

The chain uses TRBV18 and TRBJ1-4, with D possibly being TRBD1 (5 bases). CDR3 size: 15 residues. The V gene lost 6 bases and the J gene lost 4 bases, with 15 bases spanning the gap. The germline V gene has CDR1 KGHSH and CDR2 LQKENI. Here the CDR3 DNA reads TGTGCCAGCTCTCCCGGCGGGACTCTTAATGAAAAACTGTTTTTT. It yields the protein CASSPGGTLNEKLFF.

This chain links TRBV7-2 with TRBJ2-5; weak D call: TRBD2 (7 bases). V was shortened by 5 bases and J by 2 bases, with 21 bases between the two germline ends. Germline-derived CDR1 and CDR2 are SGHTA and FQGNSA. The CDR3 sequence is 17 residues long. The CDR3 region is CASSPRGGAPTQETQYF. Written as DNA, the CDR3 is TGTGCCAGCAGCCCCAGAGGGGGGGCCCCAACACAAGAGACCCAGTACTTC.

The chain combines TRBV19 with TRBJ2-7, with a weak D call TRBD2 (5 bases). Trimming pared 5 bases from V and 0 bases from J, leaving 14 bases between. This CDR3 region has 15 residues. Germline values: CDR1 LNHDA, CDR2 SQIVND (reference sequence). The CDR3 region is CASSSRHDYSYEQYF. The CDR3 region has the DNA TGTGCCAGTAGTTCTAGACATGACTACTCCTACGAGCAGTACTTC.

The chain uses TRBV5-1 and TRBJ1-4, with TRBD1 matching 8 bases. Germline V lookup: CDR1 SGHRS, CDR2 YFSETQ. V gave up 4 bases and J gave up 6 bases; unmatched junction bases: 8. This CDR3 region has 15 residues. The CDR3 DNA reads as TGCGCCAGCAGCGCCGCGGGACAGGATTATGAAAAACTGTTTTTT. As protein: CASSAAGQDYEKLFF.

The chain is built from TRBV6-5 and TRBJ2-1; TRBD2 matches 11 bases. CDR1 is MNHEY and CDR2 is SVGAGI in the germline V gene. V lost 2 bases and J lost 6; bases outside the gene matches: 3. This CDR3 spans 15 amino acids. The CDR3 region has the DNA TGTGCCAGCAGTTACCCGGGACTAGCGGCCAATGAGCAGTTCTTC. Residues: CASSYPGLAANEQFF.

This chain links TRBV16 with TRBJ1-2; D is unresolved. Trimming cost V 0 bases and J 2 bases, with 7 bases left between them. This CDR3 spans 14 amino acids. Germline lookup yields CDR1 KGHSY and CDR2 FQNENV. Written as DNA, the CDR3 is TGTGCCAGCAGCCAATCGTGGCAGAACTATGGCTACACCTTC. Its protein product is CASSQSWQNYGYTF. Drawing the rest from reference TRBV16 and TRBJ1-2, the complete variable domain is GEEVAQTPKHLVRGEGQKAKLYCAPIKGHSYVFWYQQVLKNEFKFLISFQNENVFDETGMPKERFSAKCLPNSPCSLEIQATKLEDSAVYFCASSQSWQNYGYTFGSGTRLTVV.

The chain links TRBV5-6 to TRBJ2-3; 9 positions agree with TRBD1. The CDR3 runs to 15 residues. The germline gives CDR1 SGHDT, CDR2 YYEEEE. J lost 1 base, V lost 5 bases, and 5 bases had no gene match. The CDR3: CASSRWTGGTDTQYF. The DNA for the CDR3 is TGTGCCAGCAGTCGGTGGACAGGGGGCACAGATACGCAGTATTTT.

The CDR3 loop reads CASSSGTSGYNEQFF. The CDR3 bases are TGTGCCAGCAGCTCAGGGACTAGCGGTTACAATGAGCAGTTCTTC. The rearrangement links TRBV11-3 to TRBJ2-1; TRBD2 aligns across 11 bases. Per germline, CDR1 SGHNT and CDR2 YENEEA. The CDR3 is 15 amino acids. The trim removed 4 bases at V and 4 bases at J, leaving 3 bases unmatched.

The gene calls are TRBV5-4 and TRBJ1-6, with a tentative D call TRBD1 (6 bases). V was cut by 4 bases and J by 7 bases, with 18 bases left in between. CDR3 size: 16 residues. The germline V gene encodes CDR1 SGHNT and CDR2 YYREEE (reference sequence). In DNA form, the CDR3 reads TGTGCCAGCAGCCCACAATTGGGGGCTGAAAATTCACCCCTCCACTTT. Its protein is CASSPQLGAENSPLHF.

CDR3 DNA: TGTGCCAGTAGTACAAGACAGGGGGCGGAAGAGCAGTACTTC. Translated, it gives CASSTRQGAEEQYF. The chain uses TRBV19 and TRBJ2-7, with 10 bases that match TRBD1. The CDR3 is 14 residues long. Germline CDR1 and CDR2: LNHDA and SQIVND (reference sequence). V lost 4 bases to trimming and J lost 7 bases; unmatched junction nucleotides: 7.

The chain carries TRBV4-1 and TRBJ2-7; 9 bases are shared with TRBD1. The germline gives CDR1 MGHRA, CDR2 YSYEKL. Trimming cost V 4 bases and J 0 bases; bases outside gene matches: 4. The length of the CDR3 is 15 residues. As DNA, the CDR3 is TGCGCCAGCAGCCCAACAGGGGGCAGCTCCTACGAGCAGTACTTC. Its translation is CASSPTGGSSYEQYF.

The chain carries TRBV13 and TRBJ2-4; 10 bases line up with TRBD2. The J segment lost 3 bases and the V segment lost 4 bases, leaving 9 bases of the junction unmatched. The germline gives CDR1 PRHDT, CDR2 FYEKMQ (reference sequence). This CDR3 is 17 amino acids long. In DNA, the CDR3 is TGTGCCAGCAGCTCCCTACTAGCGGGAAATGGCAAAAACATTCAGTACTTC. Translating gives CASSSLLAGNGKNIQYF.

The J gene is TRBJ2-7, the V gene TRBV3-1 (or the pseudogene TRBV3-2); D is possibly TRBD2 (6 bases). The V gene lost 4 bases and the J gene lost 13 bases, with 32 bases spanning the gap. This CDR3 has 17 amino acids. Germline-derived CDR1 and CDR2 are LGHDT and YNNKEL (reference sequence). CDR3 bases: TGTGCCAGCAGCCCCTACTTGCGGGGCACTACGAGCAGGTCGTTTTACTTC. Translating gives CASSPYLRGTTSRSFYF.

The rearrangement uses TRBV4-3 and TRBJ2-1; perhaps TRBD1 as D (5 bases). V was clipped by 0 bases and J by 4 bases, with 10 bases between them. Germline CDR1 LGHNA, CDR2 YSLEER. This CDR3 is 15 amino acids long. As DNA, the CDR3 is TGCGCCAGCAGCCAAGAAGGGGCTGGTTACAATGAGCAGTTCTTC. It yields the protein CASSQEGAGYNEQFF.

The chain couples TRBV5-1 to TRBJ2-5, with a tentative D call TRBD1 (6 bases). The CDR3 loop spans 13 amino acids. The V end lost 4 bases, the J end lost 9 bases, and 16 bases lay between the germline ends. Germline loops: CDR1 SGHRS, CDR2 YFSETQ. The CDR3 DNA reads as TGCGCCAGCAGCGGGGACAACCCGGGGTCCCAGTACTTC. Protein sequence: CASSGDNPGSQYF.

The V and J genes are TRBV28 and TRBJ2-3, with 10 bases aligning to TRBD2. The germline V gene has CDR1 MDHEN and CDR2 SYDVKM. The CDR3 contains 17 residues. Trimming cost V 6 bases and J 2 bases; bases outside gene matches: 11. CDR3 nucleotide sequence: TGTGCCAGCAGATCGTACGTACTAGCGGGGTCCACAGATACGCAGTATTTT. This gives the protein CASRSYVLAGSTDTQYF.

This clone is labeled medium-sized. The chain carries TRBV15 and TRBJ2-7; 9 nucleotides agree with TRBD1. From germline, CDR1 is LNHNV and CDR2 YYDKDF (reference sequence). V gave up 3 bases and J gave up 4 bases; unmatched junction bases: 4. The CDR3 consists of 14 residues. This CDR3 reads CATSSFGTGYEQYF. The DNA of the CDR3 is TGTGCCACCAGCAGCTTCGGGACAGGGTACGAGCAGTACTTC.

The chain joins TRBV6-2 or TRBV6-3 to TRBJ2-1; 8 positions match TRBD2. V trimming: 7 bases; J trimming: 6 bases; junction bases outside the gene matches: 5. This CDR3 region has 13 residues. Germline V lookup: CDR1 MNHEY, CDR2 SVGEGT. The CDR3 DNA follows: TGTGCCAGCACCCCCGCGGGGGGCAATGAGCAGTTCTTC. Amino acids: CASTPAGGNEQFF.

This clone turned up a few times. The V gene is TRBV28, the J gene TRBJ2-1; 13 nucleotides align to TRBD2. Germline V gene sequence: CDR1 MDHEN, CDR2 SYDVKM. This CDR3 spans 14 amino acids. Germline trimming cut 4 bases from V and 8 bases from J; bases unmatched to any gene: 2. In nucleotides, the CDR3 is TGTGCCAGCAGTTGGACTAGCGGGAGTTATGAGCAGTTCTTC. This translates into CASSWTSGSYEQFF.

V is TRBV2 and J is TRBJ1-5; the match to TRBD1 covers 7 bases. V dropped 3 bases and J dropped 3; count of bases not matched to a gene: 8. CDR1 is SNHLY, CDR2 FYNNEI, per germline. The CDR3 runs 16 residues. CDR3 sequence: CASSETTGQVNQPQHF. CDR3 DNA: TGTGCCAGCAGTGAGACGACAGGGCAAGTCAATCAGCCCCAGCATTTT.

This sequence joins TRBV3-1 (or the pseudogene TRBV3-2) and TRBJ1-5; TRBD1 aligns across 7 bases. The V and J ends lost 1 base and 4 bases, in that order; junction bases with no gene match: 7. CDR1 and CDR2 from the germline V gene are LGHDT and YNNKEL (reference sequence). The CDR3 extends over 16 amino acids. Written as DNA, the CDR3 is TGTGCCAGCAGCCAAGCCTGGGCAGGGGGAAATCAGCCCCAGCATTTT. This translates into CASSQAWAGGNQPQHF.

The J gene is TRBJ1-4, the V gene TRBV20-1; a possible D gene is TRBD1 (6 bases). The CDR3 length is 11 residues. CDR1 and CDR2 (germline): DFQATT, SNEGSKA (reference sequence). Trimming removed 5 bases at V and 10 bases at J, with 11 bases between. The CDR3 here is CSAGDTAKLFF. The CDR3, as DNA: TGCAGTGCTGGGGACACCGCAAAACTGTTTTTT.

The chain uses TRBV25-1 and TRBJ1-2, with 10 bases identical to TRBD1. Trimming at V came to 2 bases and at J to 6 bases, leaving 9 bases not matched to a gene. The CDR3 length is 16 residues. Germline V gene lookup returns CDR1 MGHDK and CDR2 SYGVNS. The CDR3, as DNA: TGTGCCAGCAGTGAAATACTGACAGGGGGCTTCGATGGCTACACCTTC. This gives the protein CASSEILTGGFDGYTF.

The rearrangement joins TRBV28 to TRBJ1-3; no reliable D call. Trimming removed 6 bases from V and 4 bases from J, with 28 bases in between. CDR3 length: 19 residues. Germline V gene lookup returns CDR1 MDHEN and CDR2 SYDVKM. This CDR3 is CASSPWTSNSIGSGNTIYF. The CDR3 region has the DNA TGTGCCAGCAGCCCATGGACTTCAAACTCGATCGGCAGCGGAAACACCATATATTTT.

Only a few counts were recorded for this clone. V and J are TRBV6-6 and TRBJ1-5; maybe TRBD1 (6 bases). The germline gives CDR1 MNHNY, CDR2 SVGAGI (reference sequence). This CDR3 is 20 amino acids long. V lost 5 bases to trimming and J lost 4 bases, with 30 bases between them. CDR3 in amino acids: CASSRPGWGGEGYGNQPQHF. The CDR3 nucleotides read TGTGCCAGCAGTCGCCCAGGATGGGGGGGCGAGGGCTATGGGAATCAGCCCCAGCATTTT.

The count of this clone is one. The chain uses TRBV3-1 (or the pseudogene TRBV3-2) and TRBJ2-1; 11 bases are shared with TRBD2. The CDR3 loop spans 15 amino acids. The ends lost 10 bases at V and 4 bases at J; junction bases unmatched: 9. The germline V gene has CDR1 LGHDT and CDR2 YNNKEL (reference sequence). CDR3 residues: CATSTGTSGYNEQFF. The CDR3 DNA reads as TGTGCCACCTCGACCGGGACTAGCGGTTACAATGAGCAGTTCTTC.

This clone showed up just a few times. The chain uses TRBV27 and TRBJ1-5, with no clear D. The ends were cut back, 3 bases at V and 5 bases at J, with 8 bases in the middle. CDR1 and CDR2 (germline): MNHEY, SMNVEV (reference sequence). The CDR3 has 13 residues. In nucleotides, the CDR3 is TGTGCCAGCAGTTTGGCCACAGATCAGCCCCAGCATTTT. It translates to CASSLATDQPQHF.

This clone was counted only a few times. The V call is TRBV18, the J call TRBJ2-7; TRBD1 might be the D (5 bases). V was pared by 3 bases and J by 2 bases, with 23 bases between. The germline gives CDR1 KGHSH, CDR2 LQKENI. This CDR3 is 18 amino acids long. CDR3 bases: TGTGCCAGCTCACCCACCCTGTACTCAGGGTCCGCTACCTACGAGCAGTACTTC. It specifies CASSPTLYSGSATYEQYF.

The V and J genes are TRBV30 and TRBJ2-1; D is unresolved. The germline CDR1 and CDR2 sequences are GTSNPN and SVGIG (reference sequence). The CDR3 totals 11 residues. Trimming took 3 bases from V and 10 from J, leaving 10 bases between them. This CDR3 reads CAWRTGWEQFF. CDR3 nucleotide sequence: TGTGCCTGGAGAACCGGTTGGGAGCAGTTCTTC. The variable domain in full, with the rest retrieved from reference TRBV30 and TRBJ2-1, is SQTIHQWPATLVQPVGSPLSLECTVEGTSNPNLYWYRQAAGRGLQLLFYSVGIGQISSEVPQNLSASRPQDRQFILSSKKLLLSDSGFYLCAWRTGWEQFFGPGTRLTVL.